Reported below is one T cell receptor (beta chain). Method: immunoSEQ multiplex PCR; TCRdb's copy keeps in-frame clones and lacks some. The sample has about 200,000 clones, 85% seen once; the top ten hold 0.95%. This entry belongs to a study of blood T cell repertoires in COVID-19. The sequence derives from a man between 60 and 70 years old with COVID-19, enrolled during active disease. Specimen: peripheral blood.

The CDR3 coding sequence is TGCGCCAGCAGCTTGGAGGCAGGCCCCCATGAAAAACTGTTTTTT. This encodes CASSLEAGPHEKLFF. V gene TRBV5-1 combines with J gene TRBJ1-4; D unclear. This CDR3 is 15 amino acids long. V dropped 0 bases and J dropped 6 bases, with 12 bases sitting between them. Looked up from germline, CDR1 is SGHRS and CDR2 is YFSETQ.